One and the same sample provided the 3 T cell receptor beta chains below, sequenced in a study of response to subunit inactivated influenza vaccine. In TCRdb, the RT-PCR reads were re-called with MiXCR into one record per CDR3 protein. Seen here are hundreds of thousands of distinct CDR3 sequences, approximately 14% observed once, and the top ten hold 6.5% to 8%. The starting material was PBMCs from blood, obtained 14 days before vaccination. These receptors were taken from a man aged 45 to 65 who received an inactivated influenza vaccine.

This clonotype has only a few counts. The genes are TRBV20-1 and TRBJ2-2, with TRBD2 identical over 9 bases. Germline assignment: CDR1 DFQATT and CDR2 SNEGSKA (reference sequence). CDR3 length: 16 amino acids. V was clipped by 0 bases and J by 2 bases; unmatched bases: 4. The chain's CDR3 is CSARDAGGANTGELFF. The CDR3 DNA follows: TGCAGTGCTAGAGATGCGGGGGGGGCAAACACCGGGGAGCTGTTTTTT.

The rearrangement uses TRBV2 and TRBJ2-5, with 8 positions matching TRBD2. V was pared by 2 bases and J by 4 bases, with 9 bases of the junction left unmatched. This CDR3 is built from 16 residues. Germline V gene sequence: CDR1 SNHLY, CDR2 FYNNEI. CDR3 loop: CASSEKWRGVGETQYF. The CDR3 DNA is TGTGCCAGCAGTGAAAAATGGCGGGGGGTTGGAGAGACCCAGTACTTC.

This clonotype was counted a few times. V is TRBV7-9 and J is TRBJ2-1, with 7 bases fitting TRBD1. The CDR3 consists of 16 residues. Trimming cost V 5 bases and J 8 bases; bases outside gene matches: 15. In germline, CDR1 is SEHNR, CDR2 FQNEAQ (reference sequence). DNA for the CDR3: TGTGCCAGCAGCCAACGACAGGGCCCTGAGTACCATGAGCAGTTCTTC. Residues: CASSQRQGPEYHEQFF. The entire variable domain, with the rest obtained from reference TRBV7-9 and TRBJ2-1, is as follows: DTGVSQNPRHKITKRGQNVTFRCDPISEHNRLYWYRQTLGQGPEFLTYFQNEAQLEKSRLLSDRFSAERPKGSFSTLEIQRTEQGDSAMYLCASSQRQGPEYHEQFFGPGTRLTVL.